The next 19 T cell receptor beta chains were all read from a single sample in a study of shared clonotypes between healthy human individuals. Sequencing was performed with immunoSEQ multiplex PCR; in TCRdb, only in-frame clones are kept and a portion is missing. Found here are about 1.1 million clones, 75% to 85% of them singletons; the top ten hold under 0.6%. Sequencing was performed on memory CD4+ T cells from PBMCs. Subset in this sample: CD45RA-negative fraction. The origin of the receptors is a man aged 18 to 35 in good health. Some clones in this sample may be carry-over from other donors' samples.

The chain links TRBV5-6 to TRBJ2-5, with 9 bases that match TRBD1. This CDR3 has 14 amino acids. CDR1 and CDR2 from the germline V gene are SGHDT and YYEEEE. The V and J ends lost 2 bases and 3 bases, in that order; junction bases with no gene match: 2. The CDR3 spells CASSLGQGKETQYF. DNA of the CDR3: TGTGCCAGCAGCTTAGGACAGGGGAAAGAGACCCAGTACTTC.

The chain employs TRBV6-5 and TRBJ2-7; 7 nucleotides agree with TRBD2. The CDR3 is 12 amino acids. Germline trimming cut 7 bases from V and 6 bases from J; bases unmatched to any gene: 6. Germline V CDR1 and CDR2: MNHEY, SVGAGI. CDR3: CASTGWGGEQYF. Here the CDR3 DNA reads TGTGCCAGCACCGGGTGGGGGGGCGAGCAGTACTTC.

The chain couples TRBV9 to TRBJ1-4; TRBD1 is a possible D gene (5 bases). Germline-derived CDR1 and CDR2 are SGDLS and YYNGEE. The CDR3 has 15 residues. V was cut by 4 bases and J by 8 bases, with 18 bases left in between. This CDR3 reads CASSFRDFAQEKLFF. The CDR3 DNA follows: TGTGCCAGCAGCTTCCGGGACTTCGCTCAGGAAAAACTGTTTTTT. The variable domain in full, with the rest retrieved from reference TRBV9 and TRBJ1-4, is DSGVTQTPKHLITATGQRVTLRCSPRSGDLSVYWYQQSLDQGLQFLIQYYNGEERAKGNILERFSAQQFPDLHSELNLSSLELGDSALYFCASSFRDFAQEKLFFGSGTQLSVL.

The gene calls are TRBV2 and TRBJ2-1; 8 bases line up with TRBD2. The CDR3 sequence is 15 residues long. Per germline, CDR1 SNHLY and CDR2 FYNNEI. Losses at the gene ends were 2 bases for V and 6 bases for J; bases not matched to a gene: 6. The CDR3 bases are TGTGCCAGCAGTGAAAAGCGACTAGCGCCCAATGAGCAGTTCTTC. Protein sequence: CASSEKRLAPNEQFF.

The V and J genes are TRBV9 and TRBJ2-2, with 7 bases aligning to TRBD2. In germline, CDR1 is SGDLS, CDR2 YYNGEE. The CDR3 covers 15 residues. V trimming: 2 bases; J trimming: 7 bases; junction bases outside the gene matches: 8. CDR3 region: CASSVRTSDRGELFF. CDR3 bases: TGTGCCAGCAGCGTGAGGACTAGTGACCGCGGGGAGCTGTTTTTT.

This clone was picked up a small number of times. Distinct nucleotide sequences in the sample also encode this CDR3. The chain couples TRBV5-1 to TRBJ2-5; D perhaps matches TRBD1 (7 bases). CDR1 is SGHRS, CDR2 YFSETQ, per germline. The CDR3 length is 14 residues. V was trimmed by 2 bases and J by 2 bases, leaving 10 bases between them. CDR3 region: CASSFQGGQETQYF. In nucleotides, the CDR3 is TGCGCCAGCAGCTTCCAGGGGGGACAAGAGACCCAGTACTTC. The complete variable domain, with remaining parts taken from reference TRBV5-1 and TRBJ2-5, reads KAGVTQTPRYLIKTRGQQVTLSCSPISGHRSVSWYQQTPGQGLQFLFEYFSETQRNKGNFPGRFSGRQFSNSRSEMNVSTLELGDSALYLCASSFQGGQETQYFGPGTRLLVL.

This sequence joins TRBV6-1 and TRBJ2-1; 9 bases are shared with TRBD2. V gave up 6 bases and J gave up 14 bases; unmatched junction bases: 11. The V gene's germline CDR1 is MNHNS and CDR2 SASEGT. This CDR3 comprises 13 residues. The CDR3 region is CASSLGAGGLKFF. CDR3 sequence (DNA): TGTGCCAGCAGCCTAGGGGCGGGAGGGTTAAAGTTCTTC.

The rearrangement uses TRBV5-1 and TRBJ2-1, with D unclear. The CDR3 has 15 residues. Trimming left V 4 bases short and J 1 base short, with 12 bases between. In germline, CDR1 is SGHRS, CDR2 YFSETQ. The CDR3 sequence: CASSRSPFSYNEQFF. Written as DNA, the CDR3 is TGCGCCAGCAGCCGGAGTCCCTTTTCCTACAATGAGCAGTTCTTC.

This clone appeared a few times. The J gene is TRBJ2-5, the V gene TRBV7-9; D is unclear. Trimming pared 0 bases from V and 6 bases from J, leaving 11 bases between. The CDR3 is 14 amino acids. The germline CDR1 and CDR2 sequences are SEHNR and FQNEAQ (reference sequence). CDR3 in amino acids: CASSLAGSTKTQYF. CDR3 DNA sequence: TGTGCCAGCAGCTTAGCCGGCAGTACGAAGACCCAGTACTTC.

The chain joins TRBV5-1 to TRBJ2-5, with 12 nucleotides matching TRBD2. Germline values: CDR1 SGHRS, CDR2 YFSETQ. Trimming at V came to 0 bases and at J to 0 bases, leaving 6 bases not matched to a gene. The CDR3 extends over 18 amino acids. CDR3 sequence: CASSLGLAGVGYQETQYF. The CDR3 DNA follows: TGCGCCAGCAGCTTGGGACTAGCGGGAGTGGGGTACCAAGAGACCCAGTACTTC.

The V call is TRBV5-6, the J call TRBJ2-7, with D uncertain. The length of the CDR3 is 13 residues. V lost 0 bases and J lost 6, with 10 bases in between. CDR1 is SGHDT, CDR2 YYEEEE, per germline. CDR3: CASSLDRLGEQYF. The CDR3 DNA reads as TGTGCCAGCAGCTTGGACAGACTGGGCGAGCAGTACTTC.

The V call is TRBV19, the J call TRBJ1-5; maybe TRBD1 (6 bases). The CDR3 covers 15 residues. Germline V gene sequence: CDR1 LNHDA, CDR2 SQIVND (reference sequence). V lost 6 bases, J lost 6 bases, and 18 bases lay in between. The CDR3 loop is CASRPNEGGGQPQHF. The CDR3, as DNA: TGTGCCAGTAGGCCTAACGAGGGGGGTGGTCAGCCCCAGCATTTT.

The chain employs TRBV29-1 and TRBJ1-1; D not certain. This CDR3 has 10 amino acids. The V and J ends lost 7 bases and 8 bases respectively, with 11 bases between them. Germline CDR1 and CDR2: SQVTM and ANQGSEA. CDR3 protein: CSAGRLEAFF. The CDR3 nucleotides are TGCAGCGCTGGGAGGCTCGAAGCTTTCTTT.

The CDR3 bases are TGTGCCAGCAGCCAAGAGAGGGGACCGGGACGGCGAAACTATGGCTACACCTTC. Translation gives CASSQERGPGRRNYGYTF. The V and J genes are TRBV14 and TRBJ1-2; the D gene is possibly TRBD1 (5 bases). Looked up from germline, CDR1 is SGHDN and CDR2 is FVKESK. The CDR3 has 18 amino acids. Trimming left V 0 bases short and J 2 bases short, with 19 bases between.

The rearrangement joins TRBV19 to TRBJ1-4; no clear D gene. The germline CDR1 and CDR2 sequences are LNHDA and SQIVND (reference sequence). V shed 4 bases and J shed 8 bases, with 14 bases lying between them. This CDR3 comprises 14 residues. The CDR3 sequence is CASSNQLGREKLFF. CDR3 DNA: TGTGCCAGTAGTAATCAGCTCGGTCGGGAAAAACTGTTTTTT.

The chain is built from TRBV5-4 and TRBJ2-3, with 13 nucleotides matching TRBD2. The CDR3 consists of 17 residues. Germline assignment: CDR1 SGHNT and CDR2 YYREEE (reference sequence). Germline trimming cut 2 bases from V and 1 base from J; bases unmatched to any gene: 4. The CDR3, as DNA: TGTGCCAGCAGCTTAAGACTAGCGGGAGGTGGCACAGATACGCAGTATTTT. Protein product: CASSLRLAGGGTDTQYF.

The V gene is TRBV2, the J gene TRBJ2-7; D may correspond to TRBD1 or TRBD2 (6 bases each). This CDR3 contains 14 residues. Germline CDR1 SNHLY, CDR2 FYNNEI. Trimming cost V 0 bases and J 4 bases, with 10 bases left between them. The CDR3 nucleotides are TGTGCCAGCAGTGAAGCGCAGGGGAGGTACGAGCAGTACTTC. Residues: CASSEAQGRYEQYF.

The chain recombines TRBV19 with TRBJ1-2; 8 nucleotides agree with TRBD1. V shed 3 bases, J shed 8 bases, and the junction held 8 bases outside the gene matches. This CDR3 contains 14 residues. Germline V lookup: CDR1 LNHDA, CDR2 SQIVND (reference sequence). CDR3 loop: CASSIGQGARGYTF. For the CDR3, the DNA is TGTGCCAGTAGTATCGGGCAGGGGGCGCGAGGCTACACCTTC.

The CDR3 nucleotides read TGCGCCAGCAGCCAAGAAAGGACAGCGGGTGGAAACACCATATATTTT. As protein: CASSQERTAGGNTIYF. J is TRBJ1-3 and V is TRBV4-1; a weak D match, TRBD1 (6 bases). The germline V gene encodes CDR1 MGHRA and CDR2 YSYEKL. The CDR3 totals 16 residues. V was shortened by 0 bases and J by 3 bases, with 12 bases between the two germline ends.